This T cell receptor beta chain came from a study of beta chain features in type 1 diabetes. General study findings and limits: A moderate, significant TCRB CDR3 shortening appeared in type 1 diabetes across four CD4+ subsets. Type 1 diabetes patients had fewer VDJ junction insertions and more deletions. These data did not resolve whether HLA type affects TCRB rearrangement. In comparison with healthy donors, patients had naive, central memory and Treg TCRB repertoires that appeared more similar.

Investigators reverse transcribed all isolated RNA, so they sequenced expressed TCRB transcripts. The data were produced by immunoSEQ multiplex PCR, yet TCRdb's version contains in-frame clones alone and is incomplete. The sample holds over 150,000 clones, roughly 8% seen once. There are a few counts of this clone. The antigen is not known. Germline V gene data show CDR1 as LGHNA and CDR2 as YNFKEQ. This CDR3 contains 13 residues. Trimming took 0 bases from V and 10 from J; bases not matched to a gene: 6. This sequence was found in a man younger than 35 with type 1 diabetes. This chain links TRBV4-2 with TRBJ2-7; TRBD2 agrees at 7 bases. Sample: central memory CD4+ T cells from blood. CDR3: CASSQDPSGIQYF. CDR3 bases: TGTGCCAGCAGCCAAGACCCGAGCGGGATCCAGTACTTC.